Below, 24 T cell receptor beta chains from the same sample are listed, as sequenced in a study of T cell responses to AZD1222 COVID-19 vaccine. The assay was immunoSEQ multiplex PCR, and TCRdb's table has in-frame clones only and misses some. The sample yields 150,000 or so clones, 92% seen once. Sample: peripheral blood, taken 28 days after the second AZD1222 dose. These TCRs come from an adult who received the AZD1222 COVID-19 vaccine.

This clone has only one observation. This chain joins TRBV7-9 and TRBJ1-2; TRBD1 is a possible D gene (5 bases). The CDR3 loop spans 17 amino acids. Per the germline V gene, CDR1 is SEHNR and CDR2 is FQNEAQ (reference sequence). Trimming took off 0 bases at V and 5 bases at J, with 19 bases between the two ends. In DNA form, the CDR3 reads TGTGCCAGCAGCTTAGCGTCTCAGGGACCTGTGGGGTATGGCTACACCTTC. This sequence encodes CASSLASQGPVGYGYTF.

This chain connects TRBV7-9 to TRBJ2-5; D is unclear. Trimming left V 5 bases short and J 5 bases short, with 15 bases between. Germline V CDR1 and CDR2: SEHNR, FQNEAQ (reference sequence). There are 14 residues in the CDR3. CDR3 DNA: TGTGCCAGCAGCCTACCACTGGGAAGGGAGACCCAGTACTTC. This sequence encodes CASSLPLGRETQYF.

CDR3 loop: CASSFSGGSTGELFF. As DNA, the CDR3 is TGCGCCAGCAGCTTTAGCGGGGGTTCTACCGGGGAGCTGTTTTTT. This rearrangement joins TRBV5-1 to TRBJ2-2; 9 bases are shared with TRBD2. Germline V lookup: CDR1 SGHRS, CDR2 YFSETQ. The CDR3 spans 15 residues. V shed 2 bases and J 5 bases; nucleotides not matched to a gene: 4.

The CDR3 here is CASSPRGSSNGGNQPQHF. As DNA, the CDR3 is TGTGCCAGCAGCCCGAGAGGTAGCTCGAACGGCGGCAATCAGCCCCAGCATTTT. The chain combines TRBV9 with TRBJ1-5; no definite D call. Germline V gene sequence: CDR1 SGDLS, CDR2 YYNGEE. V was shortened by 4 bases and J by 2 bases, with 22 bases between the two germline ends. CDR3 length equals 18 residues.

V is TRBV7-6 and J is TRBJ1-1, with TRBD1 identical over 8 bases. CDR1 is SGHVS, CDR2 FNYEAQ, per germline. The V and J ends lost 5 bases and 3 bases, in that order; junction bases with no gene match: 17. CDR3 length: 18 amino acids. CDR3 in amino acids: CASSQEMGTGGIDTEAFF. The CDR3 coding sequence is TGTGCCAGCAGCCAAGAGATGGGGACAGGAGGAATTGACACTGAAGCTTTCTTT.

The V and J genes are TRBV11-2 and TRBJ2-6; TRBD1 matches at 8 bases. The V gene end was trimmed by 6 bases and the J gene end by 4 bases; junction bases not matched to a gene: 5. The CDR3 has 15 residues. Germline V gives CDR1 SGHAT, CDR2 FQNNGV. The CDR3: CASSRQGLGANVLTF. The CDR3 DNA reads as TGTGCCAGCAGTCGACAGGGGTTGGGGGCCAACGTCCTGACTTTC.

The chain combines TRBV19 with TRBJ2-1; 9 nucleotides match TRBD2. This CDR3 has 16 amino acids. CDR1 LNHDA and CDR2 SQIVND come from the germline V gene (reference sequence). The junction had 8 bases not matched to a gene; V was cut back by 3 bases and J by 5 bases. The CDR3 sequence is CASSIKGLAGNNEQFF. CDR3 nucleotides: TGTGCCAGTAGTATTAAGGGGCTAGCGGGGAACAATGAGCAGTTCTTC. The full variable domain, its missing parts supplied by reference TRBV19 and TRBJ2-1, is DGGITQSPKYLFRKEGQNVTLSCEQNLNHDAMYWYRQDPGQGLRLIYYSQIVNDFQKGDIAEGYSVSREKKESFPLTVTSAQKNPTAFYLCASSIKGLAGNNEQFFGPGTRLTVL.

The chain links TRBV27 to TRBJ2-7; 7 nucleotides agree with TRBD2. The trim removed 5 bases at V and 7 bases at J, leaving 8 bases unmatched. This CDR3 has 13 residues. Germline CDR1 and CDR2: MNHEY and SMNVEV (reference sequence). CDR3: CASSRVAGGEQYF. CDR3 bases: TGTGCCAGCAGTCGGGTGGCCGGGGGGGAGCAGTACTTC.

This clone has just one count. The chain carries TRBV5-6 and TRBJ2-7; 7 nucleotides agree with TRBD2. Trimming at V came to 3 bases and at J to 2 bases, leaving 5 bases not matched to a gene. The CDR3 consists of 14 residues. The germline gives CDR1 SGHDT, CDR2 YYEEEE. The CDR3 region is CASSSRGVTYEQYF. DNA for the CDR3: TGTGCCAGCAGCTCTCGGGGGGTGACCTACGAGCAGTACTTC.

J is TRBJ1-2 and V is TRBV18, with D possibly being TRBD1 (5 bases). This CDR3 comprises 13 residues. Trimming removed 2 bases at V and 8 bases at J, with 12 bases between. CDR1 is KGHSH and CDR2 is LQKENI in the germline V gene. The CDR3 bases are TGTGCCAGCTCACCATTGGAGGGGCCGGGCTACACCTTC. This sequence encodes CASSPLEGPGYTF.

The J gene is TRBJ2-1, the V gene TRBV7-6; D gene ambiguous. Trimming stripped 1 base from V and 0 bases from J, with 7 bases between. The CDR3 has 15 amino acids. From germline, CDR1 is SGHVS and CDR2 FNYEAQ. This CDR3 is CASSLGASSYNEQFF. CDR3 bases: TGTGCCAGCAGCTTAGGAGCGAGCTCCTACAATGAGCAGTTCTTC.

This clone is a singleton in its sample. The rearrangement joins TRBV3-1 (or the pseudogene TRBV3-2) to TRBJ1-1; 7 nucleotides line up with TRBD1. Germline V gene data show CDR1 as LGHDT and CDR2 as YNNKEL (reference sequence). V trimming: 0 bases; J trimming: 5 bases; junction bases outside the gene matches: 12. CDR3 length: 17 residues. CDR3 loop: CASSQDSEGQATTEAFF. DNA of the CDR3: TGTGCCAGCAGCCAAGACTCTGAAGGACAGGCTACAACTGAAGCTTTCTTT.

This clone was detected only a few times. This chain connects TRBV3-1 (or the pseudogene TRBV3-2) to TRBJ1-5; D call uncertain. Germline loops: CDR1 LGHDT, CDR2 YNNKEL (reference sequence). V lost 4 bases to trimming and J lost 8 bases, with 12 bases between them. CDR3 length: 13 amino acids. DNA of the CDR3: TGTGCCAGCAGCCCCCCCCAAGGTGAGCCCCAGCATTTT. Translating it yields CASSPPQGEPQHF.

V usage is TRBV6-2 or TRBV6-3 and J usage is TRBJ1-2, with D possibly matching TRBD1 (5 bases). From germline, CDR1 is MNHEY and CDR2 SVGEGT. There are 15 residues in the CDR3. Trimming removed 4 bases from V and 4 bases from J, with 16 bases in between. The CDR3 is CASSSTGVLVYGYTF. CDR3 sequence (DNA): TGTGCCAGCAGTTCTACAGGAGTCCTTGTCTATGGCTACACCTTC.

This chain joins TRBV12-3 or TRBV12-4 and TRBJ1-6; D is undetermined. This CDR3 contains 13 residues. Deletions cut 1 base from V and 8 bases from J, with 6 bases between. The DNA of the CDR3 is TGTGCCAGCAGTTTAGTCGAGGATTCACCCCTCCACTTT. This translates into CASSLVEDSPLHF.

The chain uses TRBV5-1 and TRBJ1-1; D unresolved. V gave up 4 bases and J gave up 1 base, with 14 bases separating them. The CDR3 is 15 amino acids. Looked up from germline, CDR1 is SGHRS and CDR2 is YFSETQ. The CDR3 bases are TGCGCCAGCAGCCCCCCCGGAAAGGGGAACACTGAAGCTTTCTTT. Its translation: CASSPPGKGNTEAFF.

This chain links TRBV4-1 with TRBJ2-4, with 7 nucleotides matching TRBD1. This CDR3 has 13 residues. The germline gives CDR1 MGHRA, CDR2 YSYEKL. V dropped 5 bases and J dropped 4; count of bases not matched to a gene: 2. CDR3 sequence reads: CASSGQAKNIQYF. The DNA for the CDR3 is TGCGCCAGCAGCGGACAGGCGAAAAACATTCAGTACTTC.

This clone was counted only a few times. The chain has TRBV27 and TRBJ1-5, with D possibly being TRBD1 (6 bases). Germline CDR1 is MNHEY and CDR2 is SMNVEV (reference sequence). V lost 4 bases to trimming and J lost 9 bases, with 16 bases between them. The CDR3 spans 14 residues. The DNA for the CDR3 is TGTGCCAGCAGTTCCTCAGGGGCTAATGGGCCCCAGCATTTT. Protein: CASSSSGANGPQHF.

This clone appeared a single time. V and J are TRBV21-1 and TRBJ1-2; the table's D call, TRBD1, was not checked against the DNA. TRBV21-1 is termed a pseudogene. This CDR3 region has 17 residues. CDR3 residues: CASSKALYRGHHYGYTF. CDR3 DNA sequence: TGTGCCAGCAGCAAAGCCCTCTACAGGGGCCACCACTATGGCTACACCTTC.

The count of this clone is one. V and J are TRBV3-1 (or the pseudogene TRBV3-2) and TRBJ2-3; unclear D gene. Germline CDR1 is LGHDT and CDR2 is YNNKEL (reference sequence). Trimming removed 0 bases at V and 4 bases at J, with 2 bases between. The CDR3 length is 12 residues. The DNA of the CDR3 is TGTGCCAGCAGCCAAGAGGCAGATACGCAGTATTTT. Translated: CASSQEADTQYF.

The V gene is TRBV6-5, the J gene TRBJ1-6; TRBD1 matches at 7 bases. The junction had 10 bases not matched to a gene; V was cut back by 4 bases and J by 7 bases. Germline CDR1 and CDR2: MNHEY and SVGAGI. The CDR3 length is 16 residues. The CDR3 nucleotides read TGTGCCAGCAGTTTCGCGACAGGGAAGGGGAATTCACCCCTCCACTTT. Its protein is CASSFATGKGNSPLHF.

This sequence joins TRBV7-9 and TRBJ2-2, with 8 bases fitting TRBD1. V shed 6 bases and J 4 bases; nucleotides not matched to a gene: 10. Germline loops: CDR1 SEHNR, CDR2 FQNEAQ (reference sequence). The CDR3 extends over 16 amino acids. CDR3 in DNA: TGTGCCAGCAGGACTTCCCCAGGGGGCAGCACCGGGGAGCTGTTTTTT. The encoded protein is CASRTSPGGSTGELFF.

CDR3 in amino acids: CASSNLPGTAQETQYF. In nucleotides, the CDR3 is TGTGCCAGCAGCAATCTGCCCGGGACAGCACAAGAGACCCAGTACTTC. J is TRBJ2-5 and V is TRBV7-9; 7 nucleotides line up with TRBD1. The CDR3 is 16 amino acids. V shed 5 bases and J 2 bases; nucleotides not matched to a gene: 11. The germline CDR1 and CDR2 sequences are SEHNR and FQNEAQ (reference sequence).

The chain is built from TRBV5-1 and TRBJ2-2; D remains ambiguous. CDR1 and CDR2 from the germline V gene are SGHRS and YFSETQ. V was pared by 3 bases and J by 4 bases, with 7 bases between. The CDR3 totals 13 residues. CDR3 coding DNA: TGCGCCAGCAGCTCCGACCCCACCGGGGAGCTGTTTTTT. It is translated as CASSSDPTGELFF.